Reported below is one T cell receptor (beta chain). Its specificity is not known. The sample belongs to a study of cytotoxic CD8 clonotypes in ibrutinib-treated CLL. Study in general: The patients, about a dozen relapsed/refractory and approximately 14 treatment-naive, included approximately 17 who were IGHV unmutated.

The CDR3 consists of 14 residues. V was pared by 5 bases and J by 0 bases, with 5 bases between. Germline values: CDR1 SEHNR, CDR2 FQNEAQ (reference sequence). Findings of the study overall: Public clonotypes were rare and shrank or held steady on treatment.

Sequencing was designed to attain a depth spanning 1 in 200,000 to 1 in 1 million T cells. Only in-frame clones appear in the TCRdb table, and some are missing; sequencing was by immunoSEQ multiplex PCR. Among about 85,000 clones listed, roughly 77% were seen once. The chain carries TRBV7-9 and TRBJ1-6; TRBD1 might be the D (5 bases). The sequence came from a human donor with chronic lymphocytic leukemia. The specimen comprised PBMCs, sampled after 12 months of ibrutinib treatment. The chain's CDR3 is CASSQGSYNSPLHF. The CDR3, as DNA: TGTGCCAGCAGCCAGGGCTCCTATAATTCACCCCTCCACTTT.